The T cell receptor (beta chain) under discussion was sequenced for a study of shared T cell receptors in the human thymus. CDR1 and CDR2 from the germline V gene are WSHSY and SAAADI. The CDR3 has 17 residues. The V gene end was trimmed by 2 bases and the J gene end by 4 bases; junction bases not matched to a gene: 12. The protocol was immunoSEQ multiplex PCR, while the TCRdb copy is restricted to in-frame clones and leaves out a portion. The sample carries around 340,000 clones, approximately 95% recorded once. This sequence originates from a human donor. The source material was thymocytes. V gene TRBV10-2 combines with J gene TRBJ2-3, with 7 bases aligning to TRBD1. The CDR3: CASSERGRPLGADTQYF. In nucleotides, the CDR3 is TGCGCCAGCAGTGAGAGGGGGCGGCCCCTGGGAGCAGATACGCAGTATTTT.